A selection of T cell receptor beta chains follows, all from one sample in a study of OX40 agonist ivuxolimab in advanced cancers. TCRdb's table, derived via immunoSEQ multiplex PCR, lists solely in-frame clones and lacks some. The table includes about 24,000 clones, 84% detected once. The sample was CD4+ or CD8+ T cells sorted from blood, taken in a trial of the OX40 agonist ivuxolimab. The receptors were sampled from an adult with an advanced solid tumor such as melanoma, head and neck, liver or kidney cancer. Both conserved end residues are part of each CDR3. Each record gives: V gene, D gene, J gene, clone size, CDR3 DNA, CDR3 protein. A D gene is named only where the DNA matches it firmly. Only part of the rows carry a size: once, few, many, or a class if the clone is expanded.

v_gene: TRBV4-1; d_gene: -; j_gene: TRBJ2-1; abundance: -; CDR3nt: TGCGCCAGCAGCCAAGATTTGTCAGGCTACTACAATGAGCAGTTCTTC; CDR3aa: CASSQDLSGYYNEQFF
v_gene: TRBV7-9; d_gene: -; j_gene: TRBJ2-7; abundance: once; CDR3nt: TGTGCCAGCAGCCCCACGACACTCTCCTACGAGCAGTACTTC; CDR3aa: CASSPTTLSYEQYF
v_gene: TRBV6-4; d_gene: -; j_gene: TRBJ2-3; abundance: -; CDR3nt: TGTGCCAGCAGTGACTCGCCCGACGACACAGATACGCAGTATTTT; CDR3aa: CASSDSPDDTDTQYF
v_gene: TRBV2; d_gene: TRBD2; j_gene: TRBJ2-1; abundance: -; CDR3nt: TGTGCCAGCCCGGGACTAGTAACCTACAATGAGCAGTTCTTC; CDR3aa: CASPGLVTYNEQFF
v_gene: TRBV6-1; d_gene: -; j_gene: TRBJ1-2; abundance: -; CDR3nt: TGTGCCAGCAGTGATGCCTGGGACTTCTATGGCTACACCTTC; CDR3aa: CASSDAWDFYGYTF
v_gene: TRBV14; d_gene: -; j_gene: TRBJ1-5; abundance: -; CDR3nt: TGTGCCAGCAGCCCGACGGGAGGAGGCAATCAGCCCCAGCATTTT; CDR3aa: CASSPTGGGNQPQHF
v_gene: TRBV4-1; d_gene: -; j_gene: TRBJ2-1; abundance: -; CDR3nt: TGCGCCAGCAGCCCTAGACAGACAAATTGGAATGAGCAGTTCTTC; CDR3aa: CASSPRQTNWNEQFF
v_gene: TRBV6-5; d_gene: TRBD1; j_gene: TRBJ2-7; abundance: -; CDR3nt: TGTGCCAGCAGTTACGGTACAGGGGTTTACTACGAGCAGTACTTC; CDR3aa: CASSYGTGVYYEQYF
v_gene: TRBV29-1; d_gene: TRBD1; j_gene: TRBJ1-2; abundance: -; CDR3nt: TGCAGCGCGTCCGACAGGGAGATCGGCTACACCTTC; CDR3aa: CSASDREIGYTF
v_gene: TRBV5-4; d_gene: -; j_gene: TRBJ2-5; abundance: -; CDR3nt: TGTGCCAGCAGCTTCGGCCAGGGGGGGGAGACCCAGTACTTC; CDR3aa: CASSFGQGGETQYF
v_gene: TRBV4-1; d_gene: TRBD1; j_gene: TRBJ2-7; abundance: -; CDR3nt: TGCGCCAGCAGCCTCGGACAGGGATCCTACGAGCAGTACTTC; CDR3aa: CASSLGQGSYEQYF
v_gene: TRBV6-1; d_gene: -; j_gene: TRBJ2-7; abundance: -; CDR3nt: TGTGCCAGCAGTGAAGCGATGGCGTACTACGAGCAGTACTTC; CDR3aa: CASSEAMAYYEQYF
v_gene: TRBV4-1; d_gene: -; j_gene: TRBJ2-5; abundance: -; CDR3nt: TGCGCCAGCAGCCAAGTGGAGGGGCAAGAGACCCAGTACTTC; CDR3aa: CASSQVEGQETQYF
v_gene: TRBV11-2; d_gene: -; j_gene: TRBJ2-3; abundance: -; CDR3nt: TGTGCCAGCAGCTTACTGCGCGCTAGCACAGATACGCAGTATTTT; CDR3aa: CASSLLRASTDTQYF
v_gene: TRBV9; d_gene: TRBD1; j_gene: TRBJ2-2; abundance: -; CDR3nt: TGTGCCAGCAGCGGGGAAACCGGGACAGTGAACACCGGGGAGCTGTTTTTT; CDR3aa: CASSGETGTVNTGELFF
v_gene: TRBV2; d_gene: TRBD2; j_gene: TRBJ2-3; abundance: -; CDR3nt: TGTGCCAGCCATAGCGGGAGGGCGAGCACAGATACGCAGTATTTT; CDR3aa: CASHSGRASTDTQYF
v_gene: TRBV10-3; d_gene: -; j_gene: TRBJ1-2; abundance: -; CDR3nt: TGTGCCATCAGGGGATTATCGGCCCAGGAAGGTCGCACCTTC; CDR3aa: CAIRGLSAQEGRTF
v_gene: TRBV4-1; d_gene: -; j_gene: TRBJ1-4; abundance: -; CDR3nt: TGCGCCAGCAGCCTGGACCGATACCGGACTAATGAAAAACTGTTTTTT; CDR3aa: CASSLDRYRTNEKLFF
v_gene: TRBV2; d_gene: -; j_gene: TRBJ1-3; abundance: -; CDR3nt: TGTGCCAGCAGTGGGGCAGCACGACTCCACTCTGGAAACACCATATATTTT; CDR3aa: CASSGAARLHSGNTIYF
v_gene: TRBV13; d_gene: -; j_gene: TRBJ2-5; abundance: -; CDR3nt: TGTGCCAGCAGCACGACAGAGCCGGGGCAGTACTTC; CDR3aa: CASSTTEPGQYF
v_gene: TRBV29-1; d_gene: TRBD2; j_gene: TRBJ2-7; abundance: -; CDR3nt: TGCAGCGCCGTGCCGGGACTAGCGAGGTACGAGCAGTACTTC; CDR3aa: CSAVPGLARYEQYF
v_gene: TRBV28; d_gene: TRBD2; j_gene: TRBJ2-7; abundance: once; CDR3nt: TGTGCCAGCAGTATTCCGGGACTAGCGGGAAGCTACGAGCAGTACTTC; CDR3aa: CASSIPGLAGSYEQYF
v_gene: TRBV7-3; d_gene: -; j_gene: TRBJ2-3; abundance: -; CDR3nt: TGTGCCAGCAGCCCGGAAGCAGGTTCCTACGGCACAGATACGCAGTATTTT; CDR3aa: CASSPEAGSYGTDTQYF
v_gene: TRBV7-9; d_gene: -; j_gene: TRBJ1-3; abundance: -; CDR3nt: TGTGCCAGCAGCGCACTTGACGGAAGCTCTGGAAACACCATATATTTT; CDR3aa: CASSALDGSSGNTIYF
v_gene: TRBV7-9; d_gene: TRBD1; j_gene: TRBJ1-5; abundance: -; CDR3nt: TGTGCCAGCAGCTTGACAGGGGGAGGCAATCAGCCCCAGCATTTT; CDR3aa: CASSLTGGGNQPQHF
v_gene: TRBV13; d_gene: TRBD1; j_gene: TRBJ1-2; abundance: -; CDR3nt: TGTGCCAGCAGCACAGGGGGCACTGACTATGGCTACACCTTC; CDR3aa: CASSTGGTDYGYTF
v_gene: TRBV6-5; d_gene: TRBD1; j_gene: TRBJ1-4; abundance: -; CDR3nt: TGTGCCAGCAGTTACGGGGGACAGGGGAAGGAAAAACTGTTTTTT; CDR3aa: CASSYGGQGKEKLFF
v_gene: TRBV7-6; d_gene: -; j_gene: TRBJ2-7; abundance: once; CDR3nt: TGTGCCAGCAGCCCCACGCGGGGCCAGTACGAGCAGTACTTC; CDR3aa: CASSPTRGQYEQYF
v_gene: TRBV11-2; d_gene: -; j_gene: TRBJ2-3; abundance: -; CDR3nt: TGTGCCAGCAGACTAAGGTCCCAGGAGCTAAGCACAGATACGCAGTATTTT; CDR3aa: CASRLRSQELSTDTQYF
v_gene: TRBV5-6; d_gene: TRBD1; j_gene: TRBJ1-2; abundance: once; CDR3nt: TGTGCCAGCAGCTCGATGACAGGGGGCGACTATGGCTACACCTTC; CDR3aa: CASSSMTGGDYGYTF
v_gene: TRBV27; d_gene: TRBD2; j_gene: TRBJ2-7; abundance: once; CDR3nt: TGTGCCAGCAGTCCTGGGACTAGCGGGAGCGAGCAGTACTTC; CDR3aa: CASSPGTSGSEQYF
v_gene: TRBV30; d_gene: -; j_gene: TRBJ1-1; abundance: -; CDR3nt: TGTGCCTGGAGTGTAGGAGGGGGGAGGAACACTGAAGCTTTCTTT; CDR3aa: CAWSVGGGRNTEAFF
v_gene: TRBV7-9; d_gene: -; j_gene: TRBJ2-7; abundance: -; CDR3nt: TGTGCCAGCAGTCATAGGGCGGCTTCGAGCGAGCAGTACTTC; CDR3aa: CASSHRAASSEQYF
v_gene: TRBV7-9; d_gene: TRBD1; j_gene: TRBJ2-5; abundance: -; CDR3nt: TGTGCCAGCAGCCCAGTGAACAGGGGACAAGAGACCCAGTACTTC; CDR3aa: CASSPVNRGQETQYF
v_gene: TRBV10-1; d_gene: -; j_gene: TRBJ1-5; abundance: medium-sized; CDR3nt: TGCGCCAGCAGTGACCTTGAGCCCCAGCATTTT; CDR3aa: CASSDLEPQHF
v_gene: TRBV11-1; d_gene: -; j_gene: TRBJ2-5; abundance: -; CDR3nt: TGTGCCAGCAGCTTAGTGTCCGGGGTGGGGGAGACCCAGTACTTC; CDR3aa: CASSLVSGVGETQYF
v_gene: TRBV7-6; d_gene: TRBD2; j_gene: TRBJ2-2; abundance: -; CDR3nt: TGTGCCAGCAGCTTGGGCGGGAGCGTTACCGGGGAGCTGTTTTTT; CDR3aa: CASSLGGSVTGELFF
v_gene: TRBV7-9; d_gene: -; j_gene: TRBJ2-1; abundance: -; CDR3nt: TGTGCCAGCAGCTTAACTGCCGGAGCGGCCCCCCGGAATGAGCAGTTCTTC; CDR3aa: CASSLTAGAAPRNEQFF
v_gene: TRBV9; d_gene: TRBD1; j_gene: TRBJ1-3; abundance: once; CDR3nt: TGTGCCAGCAGCGGGGACAGTGGAAACACCATATATTTT; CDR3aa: CASSGDSGNTIYF
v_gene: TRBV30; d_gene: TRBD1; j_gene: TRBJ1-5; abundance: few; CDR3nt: TGTGCCTGGAGTGAGGGGGCGGGCAATCAGCCCCAGCATTTT; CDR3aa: CAWSEGAGNQPQHF
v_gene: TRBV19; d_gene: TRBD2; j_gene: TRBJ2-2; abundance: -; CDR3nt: TGTGCCAGTAGTAAGGGTCCGGGGGGAGTGTTCACCGGGGAGCTGTTTTTT; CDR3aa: CASSKGPGGVFTGELFF
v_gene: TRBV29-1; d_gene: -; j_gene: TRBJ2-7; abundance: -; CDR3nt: TGCAGCGCTGGGGGTGGGCCCTCCTACGAGCAGTACTTC; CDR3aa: CSAGGGPSYEQYF
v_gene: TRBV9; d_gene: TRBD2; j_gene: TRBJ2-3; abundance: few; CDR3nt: TGTGCCAGCAGCGTCCCAGCGGGAGAGAGCACAGATACGCAGTATTTT; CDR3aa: CASSVPAGESTDTQYF
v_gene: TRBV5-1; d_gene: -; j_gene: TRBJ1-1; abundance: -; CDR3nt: TGCGCCAGCAGCCTTCACCAGGGAACGAACACTGAAGCTTTCTTT; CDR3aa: CASSLHQGTNTEAFF
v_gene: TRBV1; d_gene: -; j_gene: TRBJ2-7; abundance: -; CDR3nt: TGCACCAGCAGCCAAGATTTGCAATTACGGTTCGACTTTCTGTTGTGGGAGCAGTACTTC; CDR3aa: CTSSQDLQLRFDFLLWEQYF
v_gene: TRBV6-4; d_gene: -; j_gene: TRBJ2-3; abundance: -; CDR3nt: TGTGCCAGCGGGGCGACTCCTCATACAGATACGCAGTATTTT; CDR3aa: CASGATPHTDTQYF
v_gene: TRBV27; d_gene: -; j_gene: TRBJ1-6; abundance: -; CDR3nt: TGTGCCAGCAGTTTATCGATCTCGGGCAGGGATACCTATAATTCACCCCTCCACTTT; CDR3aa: CASSLSISGRDTYNSPLHF
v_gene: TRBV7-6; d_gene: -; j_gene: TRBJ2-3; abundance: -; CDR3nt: TGTGCCAGCAGCTTAGGTTCAAGCGGGACAATCAGGGATACGCAGTATTTT; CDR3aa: CASSLGSSGTIRDTQYF
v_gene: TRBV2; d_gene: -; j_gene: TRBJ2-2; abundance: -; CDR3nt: TGTGCCAGCAGTGAAGCTCAAAGGGACTACACCGGGGAGCTGTTTTTT; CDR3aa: CASSEAQRDYTGELFF
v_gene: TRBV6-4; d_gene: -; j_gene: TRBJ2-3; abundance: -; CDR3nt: TGTGCCAGCAGTGACTCAAACGGTGCAGCAGATACGCAGTATTTT; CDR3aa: CASSDSNGAADTQYF
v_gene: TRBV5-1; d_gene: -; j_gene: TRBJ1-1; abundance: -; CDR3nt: TGCGCCAGCAGCTTGGAAGGGGGAAGGAACACTGAAGCTTTCTTT; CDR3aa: CASSLEGGRNTEAFF
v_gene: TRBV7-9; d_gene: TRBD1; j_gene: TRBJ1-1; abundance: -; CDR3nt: TGTGCCAGCAGGGCCGGGACAGGGGGAGCTGAAGCTTTCTTT; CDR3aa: CASRAGTGGAEAFF
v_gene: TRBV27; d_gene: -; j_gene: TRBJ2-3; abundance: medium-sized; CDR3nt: TGTGCCAGCAGTCTCACGGGGGGCACAGATACGCAGTATTTT; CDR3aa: CASSLTGGTDTQYF
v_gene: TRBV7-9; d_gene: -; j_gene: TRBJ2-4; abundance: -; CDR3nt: TGTGCCAGCAGCTCAGTTACCAAAAACATTCAGTACTTC; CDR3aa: CASSSVTKNIQYF